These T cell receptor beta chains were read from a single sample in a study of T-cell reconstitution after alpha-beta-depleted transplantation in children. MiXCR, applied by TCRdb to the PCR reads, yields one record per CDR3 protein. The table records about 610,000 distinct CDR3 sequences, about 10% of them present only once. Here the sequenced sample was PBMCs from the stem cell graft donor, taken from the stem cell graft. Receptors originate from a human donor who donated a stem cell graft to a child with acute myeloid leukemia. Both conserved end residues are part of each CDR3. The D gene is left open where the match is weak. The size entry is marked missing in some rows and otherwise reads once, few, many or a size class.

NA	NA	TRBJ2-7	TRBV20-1	TGCAGTGCTAGAGATCATATCAGCTCCTACGAGCAGTACTTC	CSARDHISSYEQYF
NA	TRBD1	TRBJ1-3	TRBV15	TGTGCCACCAGCACCCCCCGGGGACAGGGGGGTGTTGACGGAAACACCATATATTTT	CATSTPRGQGGVDGNTIYF
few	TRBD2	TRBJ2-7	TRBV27	TGTGCCAGCAGTTTACTTGGGGCTAGCGGGATCAACGAGCAGTACTTC	CASSLLGASGINEQYF
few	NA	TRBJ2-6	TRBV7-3	TGTGCCAGCAGCTTAACGGGAGGGGGCGCCTATTCTGGGGCCAACGTCCTGACTTTC	CASSLTGGGAYSGANVLTF
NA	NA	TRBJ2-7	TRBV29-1	TGCAGCGTTGAGGGGCCAGCGAGCGGCGAGCAGTACTTC	CSVEGPASGEQYF
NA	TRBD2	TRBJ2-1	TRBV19	TGTGCCAGTAGTGGTAGCGGGACCCCCTACAATGAGCAGTTCTTC	CASSGSGTPYNEQFF
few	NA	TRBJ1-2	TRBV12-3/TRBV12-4	TGTGCCAGCAGTTTTAGAGAGTATGGCTACACCTTC	CASSFREYGYTF
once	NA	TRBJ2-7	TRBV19	TGTGCCAGTAGTCTGAACAGCGAGCAGTACTTC	CASSLNSEQYF
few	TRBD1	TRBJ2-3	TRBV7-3	TGTGCCAGCAGTATTGGACAGGGGAGCACAGATACGCAGTATTTT	CASSIGQGSTDTQYF
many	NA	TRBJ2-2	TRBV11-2	TGTGCCAGCAGCCAGTCGAGGGACACCGGGGAGCTGTTTTTT	CASSQSRDTGELFF
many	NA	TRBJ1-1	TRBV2	TGTGCCAGCAGTCCCCTAGGAGGGGGGCTGAACACTGAAGCTTTCTTT	CASSPLGGGLNTEAFF
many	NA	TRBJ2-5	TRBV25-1	TGTGCCAGCAGTGAAATTCGCCGGCTCCAAGAGACCCAGTACTTC	CASSEIRRLQETQYF
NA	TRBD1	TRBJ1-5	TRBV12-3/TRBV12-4	TGTGCCAGCAGCATGACAGGGGATAGGAGCAATCAGCCCCAGCATTTT	CASSMTGDRSNQPQHF
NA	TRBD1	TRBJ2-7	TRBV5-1	TGCGCCAGCAGCCAAGGGACAGGGAATGTCGAGCAGTACTTC	CASSQGTGNVEQYF
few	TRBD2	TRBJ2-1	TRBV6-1	TGTGCCAGCACTCTGACTAGCGGGAAAAGAAATGAGCAGTTCTTC	CASTLTSGKRNEQFF
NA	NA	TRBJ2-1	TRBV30	TGTGCCTGGAGTGTACAAAGCAATGAGCAGTTCTTC	CAWSVQSNEQFF
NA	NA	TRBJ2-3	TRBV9	TGTGCCAGCAGCGTACGACCTAGCACAGATACGCAGTATTTT	CASSVRPSTDTQYF
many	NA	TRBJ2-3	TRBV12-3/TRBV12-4	TGTGCCAGCACTCCCCAATATTCCTCAGATACGCAGTATTTT	CASTPQYSSDTQYF
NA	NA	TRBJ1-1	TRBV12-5	TGTGCTAGTGGTTTATCGACGGCTGAAGCTTTCTTT	CASGLSTAEAFF
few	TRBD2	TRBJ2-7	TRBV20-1	TGCAGTGCCACGTCGGGACTAGCGGGACCCTACGAGCAGTACTTC	CSATSGLAGPYEQYF
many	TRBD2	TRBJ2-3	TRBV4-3	TGCGCCAGCAGCTCGCTAGCGGGGACTGGGGATACGCAGTATTTT	CASSSLAGTGDTQYF
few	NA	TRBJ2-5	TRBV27	TGTGCCAGCAGGGTGGGACGGCACCAAGAGACCCAGTACTTC	CASRVGRHQETQYF
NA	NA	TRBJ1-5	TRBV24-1	TGTGCCACCCGTGGAATTTCCCCGGATCAGCCCCAGCATTTT	CATRGISPDQPQHF
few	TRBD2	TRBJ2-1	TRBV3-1	TGTGCCAGCAGCCGCCTAGCGGGAGGGCCTCAGAATGAGCAGTTCTTC	CASSRLAGGPQNEQFF
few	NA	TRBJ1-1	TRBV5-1	TGCGCCAGCAGCGAAGCTGGGGGGAGTGAAGCTTTCTTT	CASSEAGGSEAFF
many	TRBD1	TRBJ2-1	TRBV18	TGTGCCAGCTCAAAGACAGGGGTGAATGAGCAGTTCTTC	CASSKTGVNEQFF
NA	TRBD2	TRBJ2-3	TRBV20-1	TGCAGTGCTAGGGAGACTAGCGCGAGAGATACGCAGTATTTT	CSARETSARDTQYF
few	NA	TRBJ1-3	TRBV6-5	TGTGCCAGCAGTTACGTAGGGGAGGTCGAAAACACCATATATTTT	CASSYVGEVENTIYF
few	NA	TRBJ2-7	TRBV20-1	TGCAGTGCTAGGGAAGGCGGGGGCCTGAGCGAGCAGTACTTC	CSAREGGGLSEQYF
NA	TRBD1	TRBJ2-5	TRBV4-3	TGCGCCAGCAGCCAACAGACAGGGTCAAAGACCCAGTACTTC	CASSQQTGSKTQYF
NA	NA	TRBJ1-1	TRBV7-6	TGTGCCAGCAGCTTGGGGTCTTTAGGGGACTCGAGAACCTTGAACACTGAAGCTTTCTTT	CASSLGSLGDSRTLNTEAFF
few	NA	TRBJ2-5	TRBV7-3	TGTGCCAGCAGCTTATCTTCCGGAGAGACCCAGTACTTC	CASSLSSGETQYF
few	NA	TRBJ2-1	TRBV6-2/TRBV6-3	TGTGCCAGCAACCCAGCGGGCTCATACAATGAGCAGTTCTTC	CASNPAGSYNEQFF
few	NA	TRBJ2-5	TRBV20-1	TGCAGTGCTAGAGCCCCACTTGTACAAGAGACCCAGTACTTC	CSARAPLVQETQYF
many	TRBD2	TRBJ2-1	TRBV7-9	TGTGCCAGCAGCTCGGGACTAGCTACGGCGAATGAGCAGTTCTTC	CASSSGLATANEQFF
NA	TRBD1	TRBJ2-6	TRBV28	TGTGCCAGCACGGGCAGGGGGTGGGCCAACGTCCTGACTTTC	CASTGRGWANVLTF
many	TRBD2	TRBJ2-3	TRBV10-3	TGTGCCATCAACCACGGAGCGGGAGGGGGGACAGATACGCAGTATTTT	CAINHGAGGGTDTQYF
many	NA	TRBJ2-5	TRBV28	TGTGCCGGGTCTCTAACGGCAGAATCGGAGACCCAGTACTTC	CAGSLTAESETQYF
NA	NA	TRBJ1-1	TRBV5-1	TGCGCCAGCAGCTTGGGACTCCTAGATTCTGAAGCTTTCTTT	CASSLGLLDSEAFF
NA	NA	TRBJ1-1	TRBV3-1	TGTGCCAGCAGCCCTCTGATCGGGGGGAACACTGAAGCTTTCTTT	CASSPLIGGNTEAFF
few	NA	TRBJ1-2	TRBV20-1	TGCAGTGCTAGAGAGTTACGACAGCCAGGGGGCTACACCTTC	CSARELRQPGGYTF
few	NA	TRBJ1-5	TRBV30	TGTGCCTGGAGCCGAGACGATCAGCCCCAGCATTTT	CAWSRDDQPQHF
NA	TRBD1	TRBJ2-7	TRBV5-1	TGCGCCAGCAGCTTGGCGGCTGGACAGGGCCCCTACGAGCAGTACTTC	CASSLAAGQGPYEQYF